A selection of T cell receptor beta chains follows, all from one sample in a study of cytomegalovirus exposure and HLA in healthy donors. The method was immunoSEQ multiplex PCR; TCRdb's version includes in-frame clones alone and lacks a portion of them. Among 90,000 to 130,000 clones listed, 78% were seen once. The specimen was PBMCs. The receptors derive from a woman aged 25 to 45 in good health and CMV-seronegative. The CDR3 runs from the conserved cysteine through the conserved F or W. D genes are given only for firm matches. Size tells how often a clone was seen (once, few, many) or the class of an expanded clone, and some rows leave it out.

clone size: few; D gene: TRBD1; J gene: TRBJ1-4; V gene: TRBV25-1; CDR3 DNA: TGTGCCAGCAGTAGACAGGGAGATGAAAAACTGTTTTTT; CDR3 protein: CASSRQGDEKLFF
clone size: few; D gene: TRBD2; J gene: TRBJ2-3; V gene: TRBV4-1; CDR3 DNA: TGCGCCAGCAGCCAAGATCATCGGAAGCGGGGGCCCCCCACAGATACGCAGTATTTT; CDR3 protein: CASSQDHRKRGPPTDTQYF
clone size: few; D gene: -; J gene: TRBJ1-4; V gene: TRBV7-9; CDR3 DNA: TGTGCCAGCAGCTTAGCATTGGAGGAATATGAAAAACTGTTTTTT; CDR3 protein: CASSLALEEYEKLFF
clone size: few; D gene: -; J gene: TRBJ1-1; V gene: TRBV2; CDR3 DNA: TGTGCCAGCGGTGGGCAGAAGAACACTGAAGCTTTCTTT; CDR3 protein: CASGGQKNTEAFF
clone size: -; D gene: TRBD2; J gene: TRBJ2-1; V gene: TRBV11-1; CDR3 DNA: TGTGCCAGCAGCTCCGGACTCGGGACTAGCGGGAGGAATGAGCAGTTCTTC; CDR3 protein: CASSSGLGTSGRNEQFF
clone size: -; D gene: TRBD2; J gene: TRBJ2-7; V gene: TRBV7-2; CDR3 DNA: TGTGCCAGTGGACTAGCGGGGGGCGAGCAGTACTTC; CDR3 protein: CASGLAGGEQYF
clone size: -; D gene: TRBD2; J gene: TRBJ2-2; V gene: TRBV27; CDR3 DNA: TGTGCCAGCGGGTGGGGCGGGGGCACCGGGGAGCTGTTTTTT; CDR3 protein: CASGWGGGTGELFF
clone size: -; D gene: -; J gene: TRBJ1-1; V gene: TRBV28; CDR3 DNA: TGTGCCACCCGTCCAGGGGCGCGGAACACTGAAGCTTTCTTT; CDR3 protein: CATRPGARNTEAFF
clone size: -; D gene: TRBD1; J gene: TRBJ1-6; V gene: TRBV27; CDR3 DNA: TGTGCCAGCAGTTCCTGGGACAGTTATAATTCACCCCTCCACTTT; CDR3 protein: CASSSWDSYNSPLHF
clone size: few; D gene: TRBD2; J gene: TRBJ2-3; V gene: TRBV5-4; CDR3 DNA: TGTGCCAGCAGACCGGGACTAGCGGGAGTGGCAGATACGCAGTATTTT; CDR3 protein: CASRPGLAGVADTQYF
clone size: few; D gene: -; J gene: TRBJ1-1; V gene: TRBV5-1; CDR3 DNA: TGCGCCAGCAGCTTATATCTAGGGAACACTGAAGCTTTCTTT; CDR3 protein: CASSLYLGNTEAFF
clone size: -; D gene: -; J gene: TRBJ1-6; V gene: TRBV6-5; CDR3 DNA: TGTGCCAGCAGTTACTCGCGCAGGGGTGGCTCACCCCTCCACTTT; CDR3 protein: CASSYSRRGGSPLHF
clone size: few; D gene: -; J gene: TRBJ1-1; V gene: TRBV9; CDR3 DNA: TGTGCCAGCAGCGCCCCGGGAGCAATGAACACTGAAGCTTTCTTT; CDR3 protein: CASSAPGAMNTEAFF
clone size: -; D gene: -; J gene: TRBJ1-5; V gene: TRBV28; CDR3 DNA: TGTGCCAGCAGTTTAGGAGGGATTACCCAGCCCCAGCATTTT; CDR3 protein: CASSLGGITQPQHF
clone size: -; D gene: -; J gene: TRBJ1-6; V gene: TRBV14; CDR3 DNA: TGTGCCAGCAGCGAAAAGTGGAGTGTCGGGAATTCACCCCTCCACTTT; CDR3 protein: CASSEKWSVGNSPLHF
clone size: -; D gene: TRBD2; J gene: TRBJ2-4; V gene: TRBV19; CDR3 DNA: TGTGCCAGTAGTCCACATACCCTAGCGGGAGGGCCCATGGCCAAAAACATTCAGTACTTC; CDR3 protein: CASSPHTLAGGPMAKNIQYF
clone size: -; D gene: -; J gene: TRBJ1-5; V gene: TRBV28; CDR3 DNA: TGTGCCAGCAGTTTAGGACAAGCGAATCAGCCCCAGCATTTT; CDR3 protein: CASSLGQANQPQHF
clone size: -; D gene: TRBD2; J gene: TRBJ2-1; V gene: TRBV4-3; CDR3 DNA: TGCGCCAGCAGCCAAGTCTTGTCTTTAGCGGGGGGAACCTACAATGAGCAGTTCTTC; CDR3 protein: CASSQVLSLAGGTYNEQFF
clone size: -; D gene: -; J gene: TRBJ2-1; V gene: TRBV5-1; CDR3 DNA: TGCGCCAGTACGCTTGGACAGTACAATGAGCAGTTCTTC; CDR3 protein: CASTLGQYNEQFF
clone size: -; D gene: TRBD2; J gene: TRBJ2-3; V gene: TRBV9; CDR3 DNA: TGTGCCAGCAGCGTAAGGATAAGCGGGAGTACAGATACGCAGTATTTT; CDR3 protein: CASSVRISGSTDTQYF
clone size: -; D gene: -; J gene: TRBJ1-1; V gene: TRBV27; CDR3 DNA: TGTGCCGCGAAGACACTCACGAACACTGAAGCTTTCTTT; CDR3 protein: CAAKTLTNTEAFF
clone size: -; D gene: -; J gene: TRBJ1-5; V gene: TRBV7-2; CDR3 DNA: TGTGCCAGCAGCGCGCTACCCGGGAGTCAGCCCCAGCATTTT; CDR3 protein: CASSALPGSQPQHF
clone size: once; D gene: -; J gene: TRBJ2-4; V gene: TRBV4-2; CDR3 DNA: TGTGCCAGCAGCTACTCAGGGGCAGCCAAAAACATTCAGTACTTC; CDR3 protein: CASSYSGAAKNIQYF
clone size: -; D gene: TRBD2; J gene: TRBJ2-1; V gene: TRBV9; CDR3 DNA: TGTGCCAGCAGCCTTGGGGGCGGGGGGGGTTCATACAATGAGCAGTTCTTC; CDR3 protein: CASSLGGGGGSYNEQFF
clone size: -; D gene: TRBD2; J gene: TRBJ2-3; V gene: TRBV7-8; CDR3 DNA: TGTGCCAGCAGCTTAGTGCTAGCGGGGGCGCGGGATACGCAGTATTTT; CDR3 protein: CASSLVLAGARDTQYF
clone size: -; D gene: -; J gene: TRBJ1-1; V gene: TRBV6-5; CDR3 DNA: TGTGCCAGCAGTTACTCGAGCAGGGCCCCTGAAGCTTTCTTT; CDR3 protein: CASSYSSRAPEAFF
clone size: -; D gene: TRBD2; J gene: TRBJ2-7; V gene: TRBV4-1; CDR3 DNA: TGCGCCAGCAGCCAAGATAGAGGGGCAGCGGGAGCCCTCTCCTACGAGCAGTACTTC; CDR3 protein: CASSQDRGAAGALSYEQYF
clone size: -; D gene: TRBD1; J gene: TRBJ2-3; V gene: TRBV7-9; CDR3 DNA: TGTGCCAGCAGACGACAGGGGATCGATACGCAGTATTTT; CDR3 protein: CASRRQGIDTQYF
clone size: -; D gene: -; J gene: TRBJ1-5; V gene: TRBV9; CDR3 DNA: TGTGCCAGCAGCCCCGACGGGGTACCGGGGCAGCCCCAGCATTTT; CDR3 protein: CASSPDGVPGQPQHF
clone size: -; D gene: TRBD1; J gene: TRBJ2-7; V gene: TRBV6-5; CDR3 DNA: TGTGCCAGCAGTACCGGGACAGATGGGTCCTACGAGCAGTACTTC; CDR3 protein: CASSTGTDGSYEQYF
clone size: -; D gene: TRBD2; J gene: TRBJ2-5; V gene: TRBV29-1; CDR3 DNA: TGCAGCGTTGAGGGACTAGCGGGTCAAGAGACCCAGTACTTC; CDR3 protein: CSVEGLAGQETQYF
clone size: -; D gene: TRBD2; J gene: TRBJ2-1; V gene: TRBV19; CDR3 DNA: TGTGCCAGTAGTATCCGGACTAGCGGGGTCAATGAGCAGTTCTTC; CDR3 protein: CASSIRTSGVNEQFF
clone size: -; D gene: -; J gene: TRBJ2-2; V gene: TRBV27; CDR3 DNA: TGTGCCAGCACGGGGGCCGGGGAGCTGTTTTTT; CDR3 protein: CASTGAGELFF
clone size: once; D gene: TRBD1; J gene: TRBJ1-4; V gene: TRBV2; CDR3 DNA: TGTGCCACCCGGTCGAGGACAGGGCGCGAAAAACTGTTTTTT; CDR3 protein: CATRSRTGREKLFF
clone size: -; D gene: -; J gene: TRBJ1-2; V gene: TRBV6-1; CDR3 DNA: TGTGCCAGCAGTGCCCCAGGTCCCTTAGGAGGGGGCTACACCTTC; CDR3 protein: CASSAPGPLGGGYTF
clone size: -; D gene: TRBD2; J gene: TRBJ2-1; V gene: TRBV30; CDR3 DNA: TGTGCCTGGAGTTTCCTAGCGGGGGACTACAATGAGCAGTTCTTC; CDR3 protein: CAWSFLAGDYNEQFF
clone size: -; D gene: TRBD2; J gene: TRBJ2-3; V gene: TRBV14; CDR3 DNA: TGTGCCAGCAGACAGAGCGGGGCCCGCTATACGCAGTATTTT; CDR3 protein: CASRQSGARYTQYF
clone size: -; D gene: -; J gene: TRBJ2-5; V gene: TRBV19; CDR3 DNA: TGTGCCAGTAGTATAGTCCACTACACCGAGACCCAGTACTTC; CDR3 protein: CASSIVHYTETQYF
clone size: -; D gene: TRBD1; J gene: TRBJ2-6; V gene: TRBV28; CDR3 DNA: TGTGCCAGCAGTTGGACAGGCTCTGGGGCCAACGTCCTGACTTTC; CDR3 protein: CASSWTGSGANVLTF
clone size: -; D gene: -; J gene: TRBJ2-3; V gene: TRBV7-9; CDR3 DNA: TGTGCCAGCAGCAAGTACAGGGCTCGGGGCACAGATACGCAGTATTTT; CDR3 protein: CASSKYRARGTDTQYF
clone size: -; D gene: -; J gene: TRBJ1-4; V gene: TRBV27; CDR3 DNA: TGTGCCAGCAGAGCTGCAACTAATGAAAAACTGTTTTTT; CDR3 protein: CASRAATNEKLFF
clone size: -; D gene: -; J gene: TRBJ2-1; V gene: TRBV7-8; CDR3 DNA: TGTGCCAGCAGCCACGAGACGGCGGTACTACTACGCAATGAGCAGTTCTTC; CDR3 protein: CASSHETAVLLRNEQFF
clone size: -; D gene: TRBD2; J gene: TRBJ2-7; V gene: TRBV15; CDR3 DNA: TGTGCCACCAGCAGAGATTCCGCGGGGGGGCGGTTCGAGCAGTACTTC; CDR3 protein: CATSRDSAGGRFEQYF
clone size: -; D gene: -; J gene: TRBJ2-7; V gene: TRBV27; CDR3 DNA: TGTGCCAGCAGGGACAACTCCTACGAGCAGTACTTC; CDR3 protein: CASRDNSYEQYF
clone size: -; D gene: -; J gene: TRBJ2-7; V gene: TRBV25-1; CDR3 DNA: TGTGCCAGCAGTTCGAAGAGCTCCTACGAGCAGTACTTC; CDR3 protein: CASSSKSSYEQYF
clone size: -; D gene: -; J gene: TRBJ2-1; V gene: TRBV6-1; CDR3 DNA: TGTGCCAGCAGTGACAGGGGAGGGAGTGAGCAGTTCTTC; CDR3 protein: CASSDRGGSEQFF
clone size: -; D gene: -; J gene: TRBJ1-2; V gene: TRBV30; CDR3 DNA: TGTGCCTGGAGTGTACTTCCGGACAGTAACTATGGCTACACCTTC; CDR3 protein: CAWSVLPDSNYGYTF
clone size: -; D gene: -; J gene: TRBJ1-2; V gene: TRBV29-1; CDR3 DNA: TGCAGCGTAAACAACAGGGATGACTATGGCTACACCTTC; CDR3 protein: CSVNNRDDYGYTF
clone size: -; D gene: TRBD1; J gene: TRBJ1-2; V gene: TRBV7-2; CDR3 DNA: TGTGCCAGCAGCCCCGGCGGGACAGGGGGAGACGGCTACACCTTC; CDR3 protein: CASSPGGTGGDGYTF